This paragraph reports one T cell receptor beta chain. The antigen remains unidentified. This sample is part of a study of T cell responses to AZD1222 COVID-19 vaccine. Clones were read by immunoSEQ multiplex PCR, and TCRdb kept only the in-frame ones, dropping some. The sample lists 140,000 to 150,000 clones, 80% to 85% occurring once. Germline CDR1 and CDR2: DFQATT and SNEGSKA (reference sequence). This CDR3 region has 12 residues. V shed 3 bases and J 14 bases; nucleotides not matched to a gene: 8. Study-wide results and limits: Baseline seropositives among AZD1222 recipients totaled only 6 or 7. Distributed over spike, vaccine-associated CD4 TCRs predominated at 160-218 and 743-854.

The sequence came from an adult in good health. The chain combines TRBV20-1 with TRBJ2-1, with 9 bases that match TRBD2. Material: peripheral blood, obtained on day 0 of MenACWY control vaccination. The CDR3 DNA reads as TGCAGTGCTAGTCCGTCTAGCGGGGTCAAGTTCTTC. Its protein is CSASPSSGVKFF.